This T cell receptor beta chain was found in a study of blood T cell repertoires in COVID-19. Study overall: Whether acute or convalescent, the COVID-19 samples came from the United States, Italy and Spain. In each case, the material was cDNA or gDNA derived from T cells, B-cell-depleted T cells, or PBMCs.

Libraries were prepared by immunoSEQ multiplex PCR; TCRdb keeps only in-frame clonotypes and omits some of them. Of tens of thousands of clones in the sample, 82% were seen once. The clonotype was recovered from a woman in her sixties with acute or convalescent COVID-19. The sequenced sample was peripheral blood.

CDR3 loop: CASSLGRQGKIYEQYF. The CDR3 nucleotides are TGCGCCAGCAGCTTGGGAAGACAGGGGAAGATCTACGAGCAGTACTTC. This chain uses TRBV5-1 with TRBJ2-7, with 8 bases identical to TRBD1. CDR1 and CDR2 from the germline V gene are SGHRS and YFSETQ. CDR3 length: 16 amino acids. Germline trimming cut 0 bases from V and 3 bases from J; bases unmatched to any gene: 8.